This T cell receptor beta chain was identified in a study of cytomegalovirus exposure and HLA in healthy donors. Background on the study: Genetic ancestry analysis placed approximately 79% of the 400 or so donors that were genotyped in the Caucasian-associated cluster. Whole-study results and caveats: Other equally common chains were less clonally expanded than HLA-associated TCR beta chains, a later analysis showed. Researchers had no immune exposure information except CMV serostatus available.

A multiplex PCR was run with 60 Vbeta primers and 13 Jbeta primers. Libraries were prepared by immunoSEQ multiplex PCR; TCRdb keeps only in-frame clonotypes and omits some of them. The table lists 100,000 to 150,000 clones, approximately 74% of them singletons. Comments on this clone: Its matching antigen is unknown.

In nominal health when sampled, donors likely had unrecorded immune exposures nonetheless. The CDR3 is 14 amino acids. V lost 5 bases and J lost 7; bases outside the gene matches: 6. Germline CDR1 reads KGHSH; CDR2 reads LQKENI. The sample comprised PBMCs. This clonotype was obtained from a man aged 35-49 years in good health and CMV-seropositive. The chain combines TRBV18 with TRBJ1-1; 11 bases match TRBD1. The CDR3 DNA reads TGTGCCAGCTCAGTGGACAGGGGGCAGGATGAAGCTTTCTTT. Its protein is CASSVDRGQDEAFF.